These T cell receptor beta chains were read from a single sample in a study of T cells in Graves' hyperthyroidism and ophthalmopathy. TCRdb re-called the multiplex PCR reads through MiXCR, storing one row per CDR3 protein. Of about 700,000 distinct CDR3 sequences listed, 14% are singletons. Sequenced material: blood. The receptors originated from a young woman with Graves' hyperthyroidism. The CDR3 runs from the conserved cysteine through the conserved F or W. The size field is filled for only some rows; it gives once, few, many or a size class.

size: few
V: TRBV2
CDR3: CATGLPSGANVLTF

size: NA
V: TRBV24-1
CDR3: CATSAEGPWTAEAFF

size: many
V: TRBV9
CDR3: CASSAAGQGLYEQYF

size: few
V: TRBV3-1
CDR3: CASSQDLVGTGSQPQHF

size: few
V: TRBV29-1
CDR3: CSVEDRVLWGYTF

size: NA
V: TRBV27
CDR3: CASSYYGSGQETQYF

size: many
V: TRBV12-3/TRBV12-4
CDR3: CASSFPQAAGQYF

size: NA
V: TRBV27
CDR3: CASSSGLPNQPQHF

size: NA
V: TRBV20-1
CDR3: CSAPGMGSGNTIYF

size: NA
V: TRBV5-1
CDR3: CASSLGHPSGANVLTF

size: NA
V: TRBV6-1
CDR3: CATKGLAGSYEQYF

size: NA
V: TRBV6-1
CDR3: CASTHTLPRGSDTQYF

size: many
V: TRBV6-1
CDR3: CASNTGDVKDTQYF

size: many
V: TRBV7-9
CDR3: CASSLGGPADRVDQETQYF

size: NA
V: TRBV14
CDR3: CASSQEAPWASGRSNEQFF

size: NA
V: TRBV4-3
CDR3: CASSQGPFNEKLFF

size: many
V: TRBV13
CDR3: CASSSTGDTEAFF

size: few
V: TRBV28
CDR3: CASSSAWTDPSNQPQHF

size: many
V: TRBV7-9
CDR3: CASSLVPEETQYF

size: many
V: TRBV30
CDR3: CAWGDRGKTDTQYF

size: NA
V: TRBV7-2
CDR3: CASSHHLRTSGRDPYNEQFF

size: many
V: TRBV6-5
CDR3: CASSYGGTGRAHEQYF

size: NA
V: TRBV7-9
CDR3: CASSFSSGRAPFTGELFF

size: NA
V: TRBV20-1
CDR3: CSARDRTASYEQYF

size: NA
V: TRBV20-1
CDR3: CSAQGGSNQPQHF

size: few
V: TRBV12-3/TRBV12-4
CDR3: CASSLQGSTSTDTQYF

size: NA
V: TRBV3-1
CDR3: CASSLNGPEGQFF

size: many
V: TRBV7-9
CDR3: CASSLLAVPHEQYF

size: many
V: TRBV18
CDR3: CASSPSRTVYEQYF

size: NA
V: TRBV15
CDR3: CATSPDRGHAFF

size: many
V: TRBV7-2
CDR3: CASSLDHVSYEQYF

size: many
V: TRBV20-1
CDR3: CSARTSGARNEQFF

size: NA
V: TRBV6-2/TRBV6-3
CDR3: CASSLQILAGEEQYF

size: many
V: TRBV7-9
CDR3: CASSELTGLRTDTQYF

size: NA
V: TRBV12-3/TRBV12-4
CDR3: CASSTPRTASTNEKLFF

size: few
V: TRBV29-1
CDR3: CSAIPGQGAWNTEAFF

size: few
V: TRBV27
CDR3: CASGGQYNQPQHF

size: NA
V: TRBV12-3/TRBV12-4
CDR3: CASSFRKTPSPNTEAFF

size: NA
V: TRBV7-2
CDR3: CASSYRLAGGTGELFF

size: NA
V: TRBV29-1
CDR3: CSVEGTAFF

size: many
V: TRBV6-1
CDR3: CASSRGHTYEQYF

size: NA
V: TRBV19
CDR3: CASSPGSPTTEAFF

size: NA
V: TRBV11-1
CDR3: CAGSSGPYEQYF

size: many
V: TRBV20-1
CDR3: CSARTGGTNYGYTF

size: NA
V: TRBV30
CDR3: CAWRASSGNTIYF

size: few
V: TRBV18
CDR3: CASSPSGATNEQFF

size: few
V: TRBV6-2/TRBV6-3
CDR3: CASSYDGFGSYEQYF

size: many
V: TRBV5-1
CDR3: CASSLYYDTEAFF

size: many
V: TRBV7-2
CDR3: CASSPQIVNTEAFF

size: NA
V: TRBV29-1
CDR3: CSVRGQAGETQYF

size: few
V: TRBV9
CDR3: CASSRLPGTDNEKLFF

size: NA
V: TRBV3-1
CDR3: CASSQDKLAGVRETQYF

size: many
V: TRBV20-1
CDR3: CSARTASFYEQYF

size: many
V: TRBV6-2/TRBV6-3
CDR3: CASSWTQPSYEQYF

size: NA
V: TRBV12-3/TRBV12-4
CDR3: CASSPRTGADTIYF

size: many
V: TRBV2
CDR3: CASKTNSEETQYF

size: NA
V: TRBV7-9
CDR3: CASSSDRGGSERYF

size: many
V: TRBV20-1
CDR3: CSATPQGAVTGTSKFF